This is a list of T cell receptor beta chains from one sample in a study of blood T cell repertoires in COVID-19. Assay used: immunoSEQ multiplex PCR; TCRdb lists only in-frame clones, some missing. The sample includes roughly 290,000 clones, 90% of them seen just once. Sequencing was done on a sample of PBMCs or T cells enriched from blood (not recorded which). These receptors originate from a woman in her late teens or twenties with acute COVID-19. The CDR3 runs from the conserved cysteine through the conserved F or W. The D gene is left open where the match is weak. Clone size is shown for a subset of rows, as once, few, many or a class of expanded clone.

V gene: TRBV28; D gene: NA; J gene: TRBJ2-7; clone size: NA; CDR3 length: 12; CDR3 DNA: TGTGCCAGCAGTTTGTCGGCCTACGAGCAGTACTTC; CDR3 protein: CASSLSAYEQYF
V gene: TRBV2; D gene: TRBD1; J gene: TRBJ2-3; clone size: NA; CDR3 length: 14; CDR3 DNA: TGTGCCAGCAGAGTCAAATCGACAGGGGGCACGCAGTATTTT; CDR3 protein: CASRVKSTGGTQYF
V gene: TRBV6-4; D gene: TRBD1; J gene: TRBJ2-3; clone size: NA; CDR3 length: 16; CDR3 DNA: TGTGCCAGCAGTGACTCAATCGGGACAGGGGCAGATACGCAGTATTTT; CDR3 protein: CASSDSIGTGADTQYF
V gene: TRBV14; D gene: TRBD2; J gene: TRBJ2-1; clone size: NA; CDR3 length: 16; CDR3 DNA: TGTGCCAGCAGCCCGCGGGCGGGAGATCGCTACAATGAGCAGTTCTTC; CDR3 protein: CASSPRAGDRYNEQFF
V gene: TRBV19; D gene: NA; J gene: TRBJ2-7; clone size: NA; CDR3 length: 14; CDR3 DNA: TGTGCCACCAGCCGGGACATAAACTCCTACGAGCAGTACTTC; CDR3 protein: CATSRDINSYEQYF
V gene: TRBV7-8; D gene: TRBD2; J gene: TRBJ2-3; clone size: NA; CDR3 length: 17; CDR3 DNA: TGTGCCAGCAGCTTTTTGTCTAGCGGTCATAGCACAGATACGCAGTATTTT; CDR3 protein: CASSFLSSGHSTDTQYF
V gene: TRBV7-3; D gene: TRBD2; J gene: TRBJ2-5; clone size: NA; CDR3 length: 16; CDR3 DNA: TGTGCCAGCAGCCTGGGGGGGAGAGGCGGCCAAGAGACCCAGTACTTC; CDR3 protein: CASSLGGRGGQETQYF
V gene: TRBV9; D gene: TRBD1; J gene: TRBJ1-2; clone size: NA; CDR3 length: 13; CDR3 DNA: TGTGCCAGCAGCGCGGGACAGCTTCAACGCTACACCTTC; CDR3 protein: CASSAGQLQRYTF
V gene: TRBV28; D gene: TRBD1; J gene: TRBJ2-7; clone size: once; CDR3 length: 17; CDR3 DNA: TGTGCCAGCAGTTCGCCCGGGACAGGCCTAACTGCCTACGAGCAGTACTTC; CDR3 protein: CASSSPGTGLTAYEQYF
V gene: TRBV13; D gene: NA; J gene: TRBJ1-3; clone size: NA; CDR3 length: 15; CDR3 DNA: TGTGCCAGCAGCTTAGAGGGGATAACTGGAAACACCATATATTTT; CDR3 protein: CASSLEGITGNTIYF
V gene: TRBV11-2; D gene: TRBD2; J gene: TRBJ2-1; clone size: NA; CDR3 length: 17; CDR3 DNA: TGTGCCAGCAGCTTTGGGACTAGCTGGGGCTCCTACAATGAGCAGTTCTTC; CDR3 protein: CASSFGTSWGSYNEQFF
V gene: TRBV18; D gene: NA; J gene: TRBJ1-2; clone size: once; CDR3 length: 16; CDR3 DNA: TGTGCCAGCTCACCGACAGGTGGATCCGCTAACTATGGCTACACCTTC; CDR3 protein: CASSPTGGSANYGYTF
V gene: TRBV27; D gene: NA; J gene: TRBJ2-2; clone size: NA; CDR3 length: 11; CDR3 DNA: TGTGCCAGCGGGGAGTCCGGGGAGCTGTTTTTT; CDR3 protein: CASGESGELFF
V gene: TRBV18; D gene: TRBD1; J gene: TRBJ1-3; clone size: NA; CDR3 length: 16; CDR3 DNA: TGTGCCAGCTCACTCCTCACTACAGGGGCTGGAAACACCATATATTTT; CDR3 protein: CASSLLTTGAGNTIYF
V gene: TRBV28; D gene: NA; J gene: TRBJ1-4; clone size: NA; CDR3 length: 14; CDR3 DNA: TGTGCCAGCAGTAGACACTCGAGCGGTGAAAAACTGTTTTTT; CDR3 protein: CASSRHSSGEKLFF
V gene: TRBV7-2; D gene: NA; J gene: TRBJ2-1; clone size: NA; CDR3 length: 16; CDR3 DNA: TGTGCCAGCAGCTTAGCGGGAGTGCACGTGAGCAATGAGCAGTTCTTC; CDR3 protein: CASSLAGVHVSNEQFF
V gene: TRBV11-3; D gene: TRBD1; J gene: TRBJ2-7; clone size: NA; CDR3 length: 14; CDR3 DNA: TGTGCCAGCAGCTTAGAGGGCAGGGGGAACGAGCAGTACTTC; CDR3 protein: CASSLEGRGNEQYF
V gene: TRBV30; D gene: TRBD1; J gene: TRBJ1-5; clone size: NA; CDR3 length: 16; CDR3 DNA: TGTGCCTGGAGTAAAGGACAGGGGGTCAGCAATCAGCCCCAGCATTTT; CDR3 protein: CAWSKGQGVSNQPQHF
V gene: TRBV24-1; D gene: TRBD1; J gene: TRBJ2-7; clone size: NA; CDR3 length: 15; CDR3 DNA: TGTGCCACCAGTGACGACAGGGGGAGCTCCTACGAGCAGTACTTC; CDR3 protein: CATSDDRGSSYEQYF
V gene: TRBV6-6; D gene: NA; J gene: TRBJ2-7; clone size: once; CDR3 length: 16; CDR3 DNA: TGTGCCAGCAGTTACTCGAGGCGACTTCCACCCTACGAGCAGTACTTC; CDR3 protein: CASSYSRRLPPYEQYF
V gene: TRBV5-8; D gene: TRBD1; J gene: TRBJ2-3; clone size: NA; CDR3 length: 15; CDR3 DNA: TGTGCCAGCAGCTTGCCCCAGGGGGGCACAGATACGCAGTATTTT; CDR3 protein: CASSLPQGGTDTQYF
V gene: TRBV29-1; D gene: TRBD1; J gene: TRBJ2-3; clone size: NA; CDR3 length: 15; CDR3 DNA: TGCAGCGTTGAATCCGGGACAGGGGCACAACATACGCAGTATTTT; CDR3 protein: CSVESGTGAQHTQYF
V gene: TRBV24-1; D gene: NA; J gene: TRBJ2-7; clone size: NA; CDR3 length: 14; CDR3 DNA: TGTGCCACCGGCCACCGGGACAAGGGGTACGAGCAGTACTTC; CDR3 protein: CATGHRDKGYEQYF
V gene: TRBV9; D gene: NA; J gene: TRBJ2-7; clone size: NA; CDR3 length: 14; CDR3 DNA: TGTGCCAGCAGCCCCCGCAGGAATCTCTACGAGCAGTACTTC; CDR3 protein: CASSPRRNLYEQYF
V gene: TRBV4-1; D gene: TRBD1; J gene: TRBJ2-1; clone size: NA; CDR3 length: 17; CDR3 DNA: TGCGCCAGCAGCCAATCCGAAACAGGGGGCGCAATGGATGAGCAGTTCTTC; CDR3 protein: CASSQSETGGAMDEQFF
V gene: TRBV11-2; D gene: NA; J gene: TRBJ1-1; clone size: NA; CDR3 length: 14; CDR3 DNA: TGTGCCAGCAGCTTACGAGGGTTGTATACTGAAGCTTTCTTT; CDR3 protein: CASSLRGLYTEAFF
V gene: TRBV21-1; D gene: NA; J gene: TRBJ1-3; clone size: NA; CDR3 length: 14; CDR3 DNA: TGTGCCAGCAGCAAAGGCAGGTCGGGAAACACCATATATTTT; CDR3 protein: CASSKGRSGNTIYF
V gene: TRBV11-1; D gene: TRBD2; J gene: TRBJ2-1; clone size: NA; CDR3 length: 15; CDR3 DNA: TGTGCCAGTAAAACTAGCGGGAGCGGGGTAAATGAGCAGTTCTTC; CDR3 protein: CASKTSGSGVNEQFF
V gene: TRBV27; D gene: NA; J gene: TRBJ2-7; clone size: NA; CDR3 length: 15; CDR3 DNA: TGTGCCAGCAGTTTACAGGGGAAACGGACTGACGAGCAGTACTTC; CDR3 protein: CASSLQGKRTDEQYF
V gene: TRBV30; D gene: TRBD2; J gene: TRBJ2-4; clone size: NA; CDR3 length: 13; CDR3 DNA: TGTGCCTGGTCGGCCGGGACTAGCGCCATTCAGTACTTC; CDR3 protein: CAWSAGTSAIQYF
V gene: TRBV7-9; D gene: NA; J gene: TRBJ1-6; clone size: NA; CDR3 length: 17; CDR3 DNA: TGTGCCAGCAGCTCCAACAGGGAGAGCTCCTATAATTCACCCCTCCACTTT; CDR3 protein: CASSSNRESSYNSPLHF
V gene: TRBV7-8; D gene: NA; J gene: TRBJ1-2; clone size: NA; CDR3 length: 14; CDR3 DNA: TGTGCCAGCAGCCTCGGGGGAGTAGGATATGGCTACACCTTC; CDR3 protein: CASSLGGVGYGYTF
V gene: TRBV6-5; D gene: TRBD2; J gene: TRBJ2-5; clone size: NA; CDR3 length: 15; CDR3 DNA: TGTGCCAGCAGCCAAGCGGGAGTTTACGGAGAGACCCAGTACTTC; CDR3 protein: CASSQAGVYGETQYF
V gene: TRBV19; D gene: NA; J gene: TRBJ2-6; clone size: NA; CDR3 length: 15; CDR3 DNA: TGTGCCAGTAGCCTCGGGAGCTCTGGGGCCAACGTCCTGACTTTC; CDR3 protein: CASSLGSSGANVLTF
V gene: TRBV5-1; D gene: TRBD2; J gene: TRBJ2-5; clone size: NA; CDR3 length: 14; CDR3 DNA: TGCGCCAGCGCGCCCCTAGCGGGAGAAAGGACCCAGTACTTC; CDR3 protein: CASAPLAGERTQYF
V gene: TRBV7-2; D gene: NA; J gene: TRBJ1-3; clone size: NA; CDR3 length: 14; CDR3 DNA: TGTGCCAGCAGCTTTGATAGCTCTGGAAACACCATATATTTT; CDR3 protein: CASSFDSSGNTIYF
V gene: TRBV4-3; D gene: NA; J gene: TRBJ1-2; clone size: NA; CDR3 length: 17; CDR3 DNA: TGCGCCAGCAGCCAAGATTATTACGGCCAGCGTCCATCGGGCTACACCTTC; CDR3 protein: CASSQDYYGQRPSGYTF
V gene: TRBV24-1; D gene: NA; J gene: TRBJ1-4; clone size: NA; CDR3 length: 15; CDR3 DNA: TGTGCCACCAGTGACGGCGGGCGGGGTAATGAAAAACTGTTTTTT; CDR3 protein: CATSDGGRGNEKLFF
V gene: TRBV7-2; D gene: NA; J gene: TRBJ1-5; clone size: NA; CDR3 length: 13; CDR3 DNA: TGTGCCAGCAGCTCCAGAAGCAATCAGCCCCAGCATTTT; CDR3 protein: CASSSRSNQPQHF
V gene: TRBV2; D gene: NA; J gene: TRBJ1-1; clone size: NA; CDR3 length: 15; CDR3 DNA: TGTGCCAGCAGCGAAAGGGGACACCAGAACACTGAAGCTTTCTTT; CDR3 protein: CASSERGHQNTEAFF
V gene: TRBV14; D gene: TRBD2; J gene: TRBJ2-5; clone size: NA; CDR3 length: 14; CDR3 DNA: TGTGCCAGCAGCCCCCCGGGGGGGATTGTGGCCCAGTACTTC; CDR3 protein: CASSPPGGIVAQYF
V gene: TRBV28; D gene: NA; J gene: TRBJ2-7; clone size: NA; CDR3 length: 10; CDR3 DNA: TGTGCCAGCAGCATGTACGAGCAGTACTTC; CDR3 protein: CASSMYEQYF
V gene: TRBV4-1; D gene: TRBD2; J gene: TRBJ2-5; clone size: NA; CDR3 length: 16; CDR3 DNA: TGCGCCAGCAGCCCAGATCGGACTAGCGGGAGGGAGACCCAGTACTTC; CDR3 protein: CASSPDRTSGRETQYF
V gene: TRBV2; D gene: TRBD2; J gene: TRBJ2-7; clone size: once; CDR3 length: 12; CDR3 DNA: TGTGCCAGCAGACTAGCGGGAAACGAGCAGTACTTC; CDR3 protein: CASRLAGNEQYF
V gene: TRBV19; D gene: TRBD2; J gene: TRBJ2-1; clone size: NA; CDR3 length: 16; CDR3 DNA: TGTGCCAGTAGCAGCAATCTAGCGGGACCAACCAATGAGCAGTTCTTC; CDR3 protein: CASSSNLAGPTNEQFF
V gene: TRBV6-5; D gene: TRBD1; J gene: TRBJ2-5; clone size: NA; CDR3 length: 16; CDR3 DNA: TGTGCCAGCAGTTACTCCCGGACAGGGGGCGGTGAGACCCAGTACTTC; CDR3 protein: CASSYSRTGGGETQYF
V gene: TRBV7-2; D gene: NA; J gene: TRBJ2-7; clone size: NA; CDR3 length: 12; CDR3 DNA: TGTGCCAGCAGCACCTGGGGGCACGAGCAGTACTTC; CDR3 protein: CASSTWGHEQYF
V gene: TRBV6-6; D gene: TRBD2; J gene: TRBJ2-1; clone size: NA; CDR3 length: 16; CDR3 DNA: TGTGCCAGCAGCTCCCTACTAGCGGGAGTGTACAATGAGCAGTTCTTC; CDR3 protein: CASSSLLAGVYNEQFF
V gene: TRBV6-1; D gene: TRBD1; J gene: TRBJ1-4; clone size: NA; CDR3 length: 18; CDR3 DNA: TGTGCCAGCAGTGAATCGAGGGACAGGGGGAAGGGAGCTGAAAAACTGTTTTTT; CDR3 protein: CASSESRDRGKGAEKLFF
V gene: TRBV27; D gene: TRBD2; J gene: TRBJ2-1; clone size: NA; CDR3 length: 15; CDR3 DNA: TGTGCCAGCAGTTTACTAGCGGGAGTTTACGTTGAGCAGTTCTTC; CDR3 protein: CASSLLAGVYVEQFF
V gene: TRBV6-2/TRBV6-3; D gene: NA; J gene: TRBJ2-5; clone size: NA; CDR3 length: 12; CDR3 DNA: TGTGCCAGCAGTCCACAGGATGCGACCCAGTACTTC; CDR3 protein: CASSPQDATQYF
V gene: TRBV5-1; D gene: TRBD1; J gene: TRBJ1-4; clone size: NA; CDR3 length: 17; CDR3 DNA: TGCGCCAGCAGAACCGGGACAGACGCTACAACTAATGAAAAACTGTTTTTT; CDR3 protein: CASRTGTDATTNEKLFF
V gene: TRBV6-1; D gene: TRBD2; J gene: TRBJ2-7; clone size: once; CDR3 length: 15; CDR3 DNA: TGTGCCAGCAGTGATGGGGGGACTAACTCCTACGAGCAGTACTTC; CDR3 protein: CASSDGGTNSYEQYF
V gene: TRBV7-6; D gene: NA; J gene: TRBJ2-2; clone size: NA; CDR3 length: 16; CDR3 DNA: TGTGCCAGCAGCTTAACACAGGGTGCCACTACCGGGGAGCTGTTTTTT; CDR3 protein: CASSLTQGATTGELFF